This TCR beta chain was recorded in a study of CD8 T cells in ankylosing spondylitis. Regarding the study as a whole: Earlier reports found some motif variants in synovial fluid and blood in reactive arthritis. Made up of about eight highly homologous variants, a TCR beta motif appeared characteristic of ankylosing spondylitis blood. According to the report, clones linked to the disease were significantly enriched in matched synovial fluid samples taken from ankylosing spondylitis patients. With a CD8+ phenotype, disease-linked clones were relatively rare in peripheral blood.

On this clonotype: What it binds is unknown.

The CDR3 spans 13 residues. Deletions cut 4 bases from V and 0 bases from J, with 5 bases between. Germline V gene sequence: CDR1 ENHRY, CDR2 SYGVKD. TCRdb re-called the 5' RACE reads through MiXCR, storing one row per CDR3 protein. The table lists about 750,000 distinct CDR3 sequences, 15% to 20% of them singletons. This chain links TRBV10-3 with TRBJ2-3; no reliable D call. Source material: blood, either unsorted or a sorted T cell fraction (not recorded which). The TCR comes from a male donor with ankylosing spondylitis. This CDR3 reads CAISVGSTDTQYF. CDR3 nucleotides: TGTGCCATCAGTGTTGGTAGCACAGATACGCAGTATTTT.